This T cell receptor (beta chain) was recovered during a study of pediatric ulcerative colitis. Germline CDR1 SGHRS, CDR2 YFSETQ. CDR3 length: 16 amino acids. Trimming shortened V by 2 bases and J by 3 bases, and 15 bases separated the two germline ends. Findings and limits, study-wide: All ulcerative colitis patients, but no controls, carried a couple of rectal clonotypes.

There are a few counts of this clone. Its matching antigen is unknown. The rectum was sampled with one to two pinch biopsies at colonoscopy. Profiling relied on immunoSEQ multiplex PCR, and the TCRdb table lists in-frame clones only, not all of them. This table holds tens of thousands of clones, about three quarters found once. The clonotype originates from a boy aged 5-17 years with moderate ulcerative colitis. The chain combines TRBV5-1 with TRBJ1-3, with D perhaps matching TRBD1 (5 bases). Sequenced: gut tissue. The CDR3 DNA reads TGCGCCAGCAGCTTTTCCCCAGGGACGAGTGGAAACACCATATATTTT. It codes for CASSFSPGTSGNTIYF.